The rows below give T cell receptor beta chains drawn from one sample of a study of T cells in Graves' hyperthyroidism and ophthalmopathy. TCRdb itself ran the multiplex PCR reads through MiXCR, one entry per CDR3 protein. The profile shows 600,000 or so distinct CDR3 sequences, roughly 15% of them singletons. Input material: blood. Receptors were obtained from a woman aged 50 to 65 with Graves' ophthalmopathy. CDR3s include the opening cysteine and the closing phenylalanine or tryptophan. The order of the fields is J gene, D gene, clone size, V gene, CDR3 protein, CDR3 DNA. D genes are given only for firm matches. Clone size is given for some rows only: seen once, a few or many times, or a class if the clone is expanded.

TRBJ1-5 | . | few | TRBV5-1 | CASSSDPGLNQPQHF | TGCGCCAGCTCCTCCGATCCAGGGTTGAATCAGCCCCAGCATTTT
TRBJ2-1 | TRBD1 | many | TRBV7-2 | CASSSPAGQGANEQFF | TGTGCCAGCAGCTCACCAGCGGGACAGGGGGCCAATGAGCAGTTCTTC
TRBJ2-3 | . | . | TRBV5-1 | CASSLAVRADYFTDTQYF | TGCGCCAGCAGCTTGGCGGTGCGGGCCGACTACTTCACAGATACGCAGTATTTT
TRBJ1-1 | TRBD1 | many | TRBV28 | CASSLTGLGTEAFF | TGTGCCAGCAGTCTGACAGGGCTAGGCACTGAAGCTTTCTTT
TRBJ2-7 | . | many | TRBV6-6 | CASSYLGGTPGDYEQYF | TGTGCCAGCAGTTACTTGGGCGGGACCCCGGGGGATTACGAGCAGTACTTC
TRBJ2-1 | TRBD2 | . | TRBV9 | CASSESGAYNEQFF | TGTGCCAGCAGCGAAAGCGGGGCCTACAATGAGCAGTTCTTC
TRBJ2-2 | . | . | TRBV15 | CATSRATGFGGELFF | TGTGCCACCAGCAGGGCCACAGGGTTCGGCGGGGAGCTGTTTTTT
TRBJ1-6 | TRBD1 | many | TRBV14 | CASSQLPDRRNSPLHF | TGTGCCAGCAGCCAACTCCCGGACAGGAGAAATTCACCCCTCCACTTT
TRBJ2-1 | . | . | TRBV7-9 | CASSLAGTPLQQFF | TGTGCCAGCAGCTTAGCAGGGACTCCTCTGCAGCAGTTCTTC
TRBJ2-5 | TRBD1 | many | TRBV24-1 | CATGDTVKGAQETQYF | TGTGCCACCGGTGACACGGTAAAGGGGGCCCAAGAGACCCAGTACTTC
TRBJ2-1 | TRBD2 | . | TRBV16 | CASSQLGLRLRGNPHEQFF | TGTGCCAGCAGCCAATTAGGTCTTAGGTTGCGGGGGAATCCCCATGAGCAGTTCTTC
TRBJ2-2 | TRBD1 | . | TRBV10-3 | CAISRDRNTGELFF | TGTGCCATCAGTCGGGACAGAAACACCGGGGAGCTGTTTTTT
TRBJ2-7 | TRBD1 | . | TRBV28 | CASSPRTGKNEQYF | TGTGCCAGCAGCCCGAGGACAGGGAAAAACGAGCAGTACTTC
TRBJ2-5 | . | few | TRBV4-2 | CASSQLEGTQYF | TGTGCCAGCAGCCAACTAGAAGGGACCCAGTACTTC
TRBJ2-7 | TRBD2 | many | TRBV6-1 | CASTAGTSGRGYEQYF | TGTGCCAGCACCGCCGGGACTAGCGGGAGAGGGTACGAGCAGTACTTC
TRBJ2-7 | . | . | TRBV6-1 | CASNPPRWGPSSSYEQYF | TGTGCCAGCAACCCCCCCCGTTGGGGGCCCTCTAGCTCCTACGAGCAGTACTTC
TRBJ2-7 | . | many | TRBV10-3 | CAINSGESYEQYF | TGTGCCATCAATAGCGGAGAGTCCTACGAGCAGTACTTC
TRBJ2-5 | TRBD2 | few | TRBV28 | CASSFSPGLASQETQYF | TGTGCCAGCAGTTTCTCTCCGGGACTAGCCTCCCAAGAGACCCAGTACTTC
TRBJ2-7 | TRBD2 | many | TRBV18 | CASSRRRELYEQYF | TGTGCCAGCTCACGAAGGCGGGAGTTGTACGAGCAGTACTTC
TRBJ2-1 | . | many | TRBV10-3 | CAISELADEQFF | TGTGCCATCAGTGAGCTGGCGGATGAGCAGTTCTTC
TRBJ2-2 | . | . | TRBV9 | CASSVAAGELFF | TGTGCCAGCAGCGTAGCAGCCGGGGAGCTGTTTTTT
TRBJ2-2 | TRBD2 | . | TRBV4-3 | CASSQGGLAGPEANTGELFF | TGCGCCAGCAGCCAAGGAGGCCTAGCGGGACCAGAAGCGAACACCGGGGAGCTGTTTTTT
TRBJ2-1 | . | many | TRBV27 | CASSLSILWYNEQFF | TGTGCCAGCAGTTTATCGATTCTCTGGTACAATGAGCAGTTCTTC
TRBJ1-3 | . | many | TRBV2 | CASSGITGRSSGNTIYF | TGTGCCAGCAGTGGAATAACGGGACGCAGCTCTGGAAACACCATATATTTT
TRBJ1-5 | TRBD1 | . | TRBV6-1 | CASRKTGGNNQPQHF | TGTGCCAGCAGGAAGACAGGGGGCAACAATCAGCCCCAGCATTTT
TRBJ1-5 | . | few | TRBV4-2 | CASSQLSGSGNQPQHF | TGTGCCAGCAGCCAATTGTCAGGGTCCGGCAATCAGCCCCAGCATTTT
TRBJ1-2 | . | once | TRBV5-1 | CASSLAVSGYGYTF | TGCGCCAGCAGCTTGGCCGTGTCTGGCTATGGCTACACCTTC
TRBJ2-7 | TRBD2 | many | TRBV27 | CASSLNRLAGYEQYF | TGTGCCAGCAGTTTGAATAGACTAGCGGGCTACGAGCAGTACTTC
TRBJ2-1 | . | . | TRBV6-1 | CATTSTISNEQFF | TGTGCCACCACAAGCACAATTAGCAATGAGCAGTTCTTC
TRBJ1-5 | TRBD1 | . | TRBV15 | CATSRDRRYSNQPQHF | TGTGCCACCAGCAGGGACAGGCGTTATAGCAATCAGCCCCAGCATTTT
TRBJ1-2 | TRBD1 | . | TRBV6-1 | CASSTGQVGYTF | TGTGCCAGCAGTACCGGACAGGTTGGCTACACCTTC
TRBJ2-1 | TRBD2 | many | TRBV12-3/TRBV12-4 | CASSLTSVSQFF | TGTGCCAGCAGTCTGACTAGCGTTTCTCAGTTCTTC
TRBJ1-2 | . | many | TRBV28 | CASRNPGVHYGYTF | TGTGCCAGCAGAAACCCAGGTGTTCACTATGGCTACACCTTC
TRBJ2-7 | TRBD1 | once | TRBV19 | CASSIMAAGGSYEQYF | TGTGCCAGTAGTATCATGGCCGCAGGGGGTTCATACGAGCAGTACTTC
TRBJ1-2 | . | few | TRBV4-2 | CASSQEWTEHQPYGYTF | TGTGCCAGCAGCCAAGAGTGGACGGAGCACCAACCCTATGGCTACACCTTC
TRBJ1-1 | . | many | TRBV3-2 | CASSQAEGKNTEAFF | TGTGCCAGCAGCCAAGCGGAGGGGAAGAACACTGAAGCTTTCTTT
TRBJ2-2 | TRBD1 | many | TRBV7-2 | CASSFDRGRTGELFF | TGTGCCAGCAGCTTTGACAGGGGGCGTACCGGGGAGCTGTTTTTT
TRBJ2-3 | . | . | TRBV9 | CASSVEGGTRDTQYF | TGTGCCAGCAGCGTAGAGGGGGGCACCAGAGATACGCAGTATTTT
TRBJ1-2 | . | . | TRBV24-1 | CATSERTEKGYTF | TGTGCCACCAGTGAGAGGACCGAGAAAGGCTACACCTTC
TRBJ2-3 | TRBD2 | . | TRBV18 | CASSPLAGGEADTQYF | TGTGCCAGCTCACCATTAGCGGGAGGTGAGGCAGATACGCAGTATTTT
TRBJ2-7 | . | many | TRBV20-1 | CSARGVFYEQYF | TGCAGTGCTAGGGGGGTTTTCTACGAGCAGTACTTC
TRBJ1-5 | TRBD1 | . | TRBV28 | CASSYGTGVLSNQPQHF | TGTGCCAGCAGTTATGGGACAGGGGTCCTTAGCAATCAGCCCCAGCATTTT
TRBJ2-1 | . | many | TRBV18 | CASSPRGSYNEQFF | TGTGCCAGCTCACCACGAGGTTCCTACAATGAGCAGTTCTTC
TRBJ2-1 | TRBD1 | many | TRBV28 | CASSSTGGAYNEQFF | TGTGCCAGCAGTTCGACAGGGGGAGCCTACAATGAGCAGTTCTTC
TRBJ2-5 | . | many | TRBV3-1 | CASSQDTSGRETQYF | TGTGCCAGCAGCCAAGATACATCGGGGCGGGAGACCCAGTACTTC
TRBJ2-2 | . | few | TRBV6-1 | CASSEALVTITGELFF | TGTGCCAGCAGTGAAGCTCTAGTAACGATAACCGGGGAGCTGTTTTTT
TRBJ1-1 | . | many | TRBV18 | CASSANSEGTEAFF | TGTGCCAGCTCCGCAAACTCGGAGGGGACGGAAGCTTTCTTT
TRBJ2-1 | . | many | TRBV9 | CASSVVTGNYNEQFF | TGTGCCAGCAGCGTAGTCACAGGGAACTACAATGAGCAGTTCTTC
TRBJ1-1 | . | many | TRBV7-2 | CASSLGFGGSPNTEAFF | TGTGCCAGCAGCTTAGGTTTTGGGGGTTCGCCGAACACTGAAGCTTTCTTT
TRBJ2-7 | TRBD2 | many | TRBV7-9 | CASSPKTSGRNNEQYF | TGTGCCAGCAGCCCGAAGACTAGCGGGAGAAACAACGAGCAGTACTTC
TRBJ2-5 | TRBD1 | many | TRBV7-9 | CASSWTGTQETQYF | TGTGCCAGCAGCTGGACAGGGACACAAGAGACCCAGTACTTC
TRBJ2-7 | . | many | TRBV6-5 | CASSYSPSVDSYEQYF | TGTGCCAGCAGTTACTCACCGTCCGTTGACTCCTACGAGCAGTACTTC
TRBJ1-1 | . | . | TRBV11-3 | CASNSETQAFF | TGTGCCAGCAATTCCGAGACCCAAGCTTTCTTT
TRBJ1-1 | TRBD1 | . | TRBV5-1 | CASSDGGQGNTEAFF | TGTGCCAGCAGCGATGGGGGACAGGGGAACACTGAAGCTTTCTTT
TRBJ1-1 | TRBD1 | many | TRBV27 | CASSLSTAITGALGPMNTEAFF | TGTGCCAGCAGTTTATCCACAGCCATAACAGGGGCTCTTGGGCCGATGAACACTGAAGCTTTCTTT
TRBJ2-1 | . | many | TRBV27 | CASSFYSDPSISSYNEQFF | TGTGCCAGCAGTTTCTACTCCGACCCTTCCATCAGCTCCTACAATGAGCAGTTCTTC
TRBJ2-1 | . | . | TRBV15 | CATSRGSYNEQFF | TGTGCCACCAGCAGAGGTTCCTACAATGAGCAGTTCTTC